The clone carrying this T cell receptor beta chain was observed once. The target antigen is unknown. CDR1 and CDR2 (germline): SGHVS, FQNEAQ. The ends were cut back, 3 bases at V and 5 bases at J, with 8 bases in the middle. The CDR3 loop spans 13 amino acids. PCR involved 60 Vbeta and 13 Jbeta primers. Using immunoSEQ multiplex PCR, the repertoire was profiled, and TCRdb retains in-frame clones only, with some absent. The sample carries more than 100,000 clones, 75% to 85% recorded once. This entry belongs to a study of cytomegalovirus exposure and HLA in healthy donors. Study-level results: When analyzed later, a missense DCLRE1C variant was found to be linked to TCR beta V- and J-gene trimming. Analysis performed later found 16,000 or so TCR beta sequences associated with HLA alleles at 0.05 false discovery rate.

This sequence was found in a male donor in good health and CMV-seronegative. The chain has TRBV7-8 and TRBJ1-5; D not resolved. Sequenced input: PBMCs. The CDR3 region is CASSFTRDQPQHF. CDR3 DNA sequence: TGTGCCAGCAGCTTTACTAGAGATCAGCCCCAGCATTTT.